These T cell receptor beta chains were read from a single sample in a study of cytomegalovirus exposure and HLA in healthy donors. Method: immunoSEQ multiplex PCR; TCRdb's copy keeps in-frame clones and lacks some. The profile shows roughly 150,000 clones, around 80% of them singletons. Input material: PBMCs. The source of these receptors is a girl aged 10-17 years in good health and CMV-seropositive. Both conserved end residues are part of each CDR3. The D gene is left open where the match is weak. Size is stated for part of the rows, as once, few or many counts, or as a class when the clone is expanded.

d_gene | j_gene | abundance | v_gene | CDR3nt | CDR3aa
- | TRBJ1-5 | few | TRBV19 | TGTGCCAGTAGTCCCCGGGACTGGAATCAGCCCCAGCATTTT | CASSPRDWNQPQHF
- | TRBJ1-2 | - | TRBV6-5 | TGTGCCAGCAGTTACCAGGGTCCCTATGGCTACACCTTC | CASSYQGPYGYTF
- | TRBJ2-7 | - | TRBV27 | TGTGCCAGCAGTTTATCCCCGGCAGGTTCCTACGAGCAGTACTTC | CASSLSPAGSYEQYF
- | TRBJ1-4 | - | TRBV28 | TGTGCCAGCAGTTTAGAAGGGGTGGGTGAAAAACTGTTTTTT | CASSLEGVGEKLFF
- | TRBJ2-5 | few | TRBV19 | TGTGCCAGTAGTCCGGGACTGGTCCAAGAGACCCAGTACTTC | CASSPGLVQETQYF
- | TRBJ2-7 | - | TRBV13 | TGTGCCAGCAGCTTGGCCCTTTCCTCCTACGAGCAGTACTTC | CASSLALSSYEQYF
- | TRBJ2-7 | few | TRBV6-1 | TGTGCCAGCAGCCCCGGGACTGAAGTCTACGAGCAGTACTTC | CASSPGTEVYEQYF
- | TRBJ1-2 | - | TRBV7-2 | TGTGCCAGCAGCAGTTATCAGGGAAACGGCTACACCTTC | CASSSYQGNGYTF
- | TRBJ2-5 | - | TRBV7-2 | TGTGCCAGCAGCTTCTTCGGGGGAGACAAAGAGACCCAGTACTTC | CASSFFGGDKETQYF
TRBD1 | TRBJ1-1 | - | TRBV10-2 | TGCGCCAGCCTCGGACAGGGAAACACTGAAGCTTTCTTT | CASLGQGNTEAFF
TRBD1 | TRBJ2-7 | - | TRBV6-5 | TGTGCCAGCAGACCGACAGGGATCGACGAGCAGTACTTC | CASRPTGIDEQYF
- | TRBJ2-1 | - | TRBV27 | TGTGCCAGCAGTTTAACCATTGGGGGCGAGGGTGAGCAGTTCTTC | CASSLTIGGEGEQFF
- | TRBJ2-3 | - | TRBV6-4 | TGTGCCAGCAGTGATAGCGGAGGGGGCACAGATACGCAGTATTTT | CASSDSGGGTDTQYF
- | TRBJ1-1 | - | TRBV4-3 | TGCGCCAGCAGCCCCGCGGTGCGAAGCCTCACTGAAGCTTTCTTT | CASSPAVRSLTEAFF
TRBD1 | TRBJ1-4 | - | TRBV4-1 | TGCGCCAGCAGCCCTGGGACAGGGCCGAGTTTTGCAACTAATGAAAAACTGTTTTTT | CASSPGTGPSFATNEKLFF
TRBD1 | TRBJ1-2 | - | TRBV4-3 | TGCGCCAGCAGCCAAGAGACAGGGGGCGAAGGTGGCTACACCTTC | CASSQETGGEGGYTF
TRBD1 | TRBJ1-6 | once | TRBV2 | TGTGCCAGCAGTGAAGACAGGGGGCTTAATTCACCCCTCCACTTT | CASSEDRGLNSPLHF
- | TRBJ1-2 | - | TRBV4-3 | TGCGCCAGCAGCCATCTGGCGGAAACCCCTTCGGTTTATGGCTACACCTTC | CASSHLAETPSVYGYTF
TRBD1 | TRBJ1-2 | - | TRBV7-2 | TGTGCCAGCAGCGCATCGGGGACAGGGGGCGATGGCTACACCTTC | CASSASGTGGDGYTF
- | TRBJ1-4 | - | TRBV5-6 | TGTGCCAGCAGCTTGCGGGGTGGTGCAACTAATGAAAAACTGTTTTTT | CASSLRGGATNEKLFF
TRBD2 | TRBJ2-5 | - | TRBV6-1 | TGTGCCAGCAGTGATACAGCGGGAGGGCCGAGGGAGCAGTACTTC | CASSDTAGGPREQYF
- | TRBJ2-1 | - | TRBV28 | TGTGCCAGCAGCCCCCTCCCGCGGCTTTTGTCCTACAATGAGCAGTTCTTC | CASSPLPRLLSYNEQFF
- | TRBJ1-5 | once | TRBV28 | TGTGCCAGCAGTTTATTGGGGGCAGTCCTCTATAGCAATCAGCCCCAGCATTTT | CASSLLGAVLYSNQPQHF
- | TRBJ1-1 | - | TRBV19 | TGTGCCAGTAGTATCGTCGGGGTCACGCGGACTGAAGCTTTCTTT | CASSIVGVTRTEAFF
- | TRBJ1-2 | - | TRBV18 | TGTGCCAGCCCACGACCCGGGGGTCTCATCTATGGCTACACCTTC | CASPRPGGLIYGYTF
- | TRBJ2-2 | - | TRBV5-1 | TGCGCCAGCAGCTTGGAGAGTAACAGGAAATATGACACCGGGGAGCTGTTTTTT | CASSLESNRKYDTGELFF
- | TRBJ1-2 | - | TRBV18 | TGTGCCAGCTCACCGGGACACCCATCGGGCTATGGCTACACCTTC | CASSPGHPSGYGYTF
TRBD1 | TRBJ1-1 | - | TRBV30 | TGTGCCTGGAACAGGGGGGAAGCTGAAGCTTTCTTT | CAWNRGEAEAFF
- | TRBJ1-3 | few | TRBV6-1 | TGTGCCAGCAGTGTAGACAGCTCTGGAAACACCATATATTTT | CASSVDSSGNTIYF
TRBD1 | TRBJ2-1 | - | TRBV6-6 | TGTGCCAGCAGTAGGGACAGAGGTTACAATGAGCAGTTCTTC | CASSRDRGYNEQFF
TRBD1 | TRBJ1-1 | - | TRBV6-6 | TGTGCCAGCAGCCCCGGACAGGGCAACACTGAAGCTTTCTTT | CASSPGQGNTEAFF
- | TRBJ1-1 | - | TRBV18 | TGTGCCAGCTCACGTGGCGAGGAAATGAACACTGAAGCTTTCTTT | CASSRGEEMNTEAFF
- | TRBJ1-1 | - | TRBV5-1 | TGCGCCAGCAGCCCTGGCTTGAACACTGAAGCTTTCTTT | CASSPGLNTEAFF
TRBD1 | TRBJ1-2 | - | TRBV28 | TGTGCCAGCAGTAGACAGGGGCCCTATGGCTACACCTTC | CASSRQGPYGYTF
- | TRBJ2-1 | - | TRBV6-1 | TGTGCCAGCAGTGAACTGGGCAGCTCCTACAATGAGCAGTTCTTC | CASSELGSSYNEQFF
- | TRBJ1-2 | - | TRBV4-3 | TGCGCCAGCAGCCGGGATGGGCAGGGAAGTAACTATGGCTACACCTTC | CASSRDGQGSNYGYTF
- | TRBJ2-7 | - | TRBV10-3 | TGTGCCATCGGGCTCTCCTACGAGCAGTACTTC | CAIGLSYEQYF
TRBD1 | TRBJ2-2 | - | TRBV7-7 | TGTGCTAGCAGCTTAGGGGACAGGGGCGGCACCGGGGAGCTGTTTTTT | CASSLGDRGGTGELFF
- | TRBJ2-2 | once | TRBV19 | TGTGCCAGTAGTATAGGACGGGAACACCAGGACGGGGAGCTGTTTTTT | CASSIGREHQDGELFF
TRBD1 | TRBJ2-6 | - | TRBV7-9 | TGTGCCAGCAGCCCACGGGACAGGGGAATTGGGGCCAACGTCCTGACTTTC | CASSPRDRGIGANVLTF
- | TRBJ2-5 | - | TRBV5-1 | TGCGCCAGCAGCTTGTCTCAGTACCAAGAGACCCAGTACTTC | CASSLSQYQETQYF